These T cell receptor beta chains were read from a single sample in a study of control samples from healthy donors and cancer patients. TCRdb keeps only in-frame clones here, not all; method: immunoSEQ multiplex PCR. The table lists 150,000 or so clones, approximately 93% of them singletons. Sequencing was performed on blood. These receptors originate from a young man in good health. The CDR3 runs from the conserved cysteine through the conserved F or W. D genes are given only for firm matches. Rows may omit the clone size; those that give it use once, few, many or a size class.

J gene: TRBJ2-7
V gene: TRBV5-4
clone size: .
D gene: .
CDR3 length: 13
CDR3 DNA: TGTGCCAGCCTCTCGACGGGGGGCGGCGAGCAGTACTTC
CDR3 protein: CASLSTGGGEQYF

J gene: TRBJ2-7
V gene: TRBV20-1
clone size: once
D gene: .
CDR3 length: 10
CDR3 DNA: TGCAGTGCTAGTGGGGGCGAGCAGTACTTC
CDR3 protein: CSASGGEQYF

J gene: TRBJ2-7
V gene: TRBV11-2
clone size: .
D gene: .
CDR3 length: 14
CDR3 DNA: TGTGCCAGCAGCTTCACAGGGACACCCTACGAGCAGTACTTC
CDR3 protein: CASSFTGTPYEQYF

J gene: TRBJ1-1
V gene: TRBV7-6
clone size: .
D gene: .
CDR3 length: 12
CDR3 DNA: TGTGCCAGCAGCTTACTGGGAAGGGAAGCTTTCTTT
CDR3 protein: CASSLLGREAFF

J gene: TRBJ2-1
V gene: TRBV19
clone size: .
D gene: TRBD2
CDR3 length: 15
CDR3 DNA: TGTGCCAGTAGTCCGTCTAGCGGGGGGGAACCGGAGCAGTTCTTC
CDR3 protein: CASSPSSGGEPEQFF

J gene: TRBJ1-6
V gene: TRBV3-1/TRBV3-2
clone size: few
D gene: .
CDR3 length: 13
CDR3 DNA: TGTGCCAGCAGCCAAGGCGGGAGCTCACCCCTCCACTTT
CDR3 protein: CASSQGGSSPLHF

J gene: TRBJ2-6
V gene: TRBV30
clone size: .
D gene: .
CDR3 length: 14
CDR3 DNA: TGTGCCTGGAGTGTTGGGGGGCCCCTGGGGGTCCTGACTTTC
CDR3 protein: CAWSVGGPLGVLTF

J gene: TRBJ2-7
V gene: TRBV6-6
clone size: .
D gene: .
CDR3 length: 12
CDR3 DNA: TGTGCCAGCAGTTACAAGGGCTACGAGCAGTACTTC
CDR3 protein: CASSYKGYEQYF

J gene: TRBJ2-2
V gene: TRBV19
clone size: .
D gene: .
CDR3 length: 13
CDR3 DNA: TGTGCCAGTAGCGGGGCTAACACCGGGGAGCTGTTTTTT
CDR3 protein: CASSGANTGELFF

J gene: TRBJ2-6
V gene: TRBV6-2/TRBV6-3
clone size: .
D gene: TRBD2
CDR3 length: 17
CDR3 DNA: TGTGCCAGCAGTTTAGCGGGAGGGAGCTCTGGGGCCAACGTCCTGACTTTC
CDR3 protein: CASSLAGGSSGANVLTF

J gene: TRBJ2-5
V gene: TRBV9
clone size: .
D gene: .
CDR3 length: 16
CDR3 DNA: TGTGCCAGCAGCCCTCGGGGGAGGGGGCAGCAAGAGACCCAGTACTTC
CDR3 protein: CASSPRGRGQQETQYF

J gene: TRBJ2-7
V gene: TRBV30
clone size: .
D gene: TRBD1
CDR3 length: 11
CDR3 DNA: TGTGCCGGACAGGGCACCTACGAGCAGTACTTC
CDR3 protein: CAGQGTYEQYF

J gene: TRBJ1-5
V gene: TRBV4-1
clone size: .
D gene: .
CDR3 length: 14
CDR3 DNA: TGCGCCAGCAGCCCAGGGGTCGTCGGTCAGCCCCAGCATTTT
CDR3 protein: CASSPGVVGQPQHF

J gene: TRBJ2-7
V gene: TRBV27
clone size: .
D gene: TRBD1
CDR3 length: 14
CDR3 DNA: TGTGCCAGCAGTTCGGGACAGGGGCTGTACGAGCAGTACTTC
CDR3 protein: CASSSGQGLYEQYF

J gene: TRBJ2-3
V gene: TRBV6-5
clone size: .
D gene: TRBD2
CDR3 length: 14
CDR3 DNA: TGTGCCAGCAGCACAAGCGGGGTTCCCGATACGCAGTATTTT
CDR3 protein: CASSTSGVPDTQYF

J gene: TRBJ1-3
V gene: TRBV7-6
clone size: .
D gene: .
CDR3 length: 14
CDR3 DNA: TGTGCCAGCAGCTTAAACAGGGCTGGAAACACCATATATTTT
CDR3 protein: CASSLNRAGNTIYF

J gene: TRBJ1-6
V gene: TRBV15
clone size: .
D gene: TRBD1
CDR3 length: 14
CDR3 DNA: TGTGCCACCAGCAGAAACCGACAGGGAGGACCCCTCCACTTT
CDR3 protein: CATSRNRQGGPLHF

J gene: TRBJ2-4
V gene: TRBV6-5
clone size: .
D gene: TRBD2
CDR3 length: 12
CDR3 DNA: TGTGCCAGCACCCGGGGGGGTAACATTCAGTACTTC
CDR3 protein: CASTRGGNIQYF

J gene: TRBJ2-7
V gene: TRBV5-1
clone size: .
D gene: .
CDR3 length: 14
CDR3 DNA: TGCGCCAGCAGCTACAACAGGAAGGGCCACGAGCAGTACTTC
CDR3 protein: CASSYNRKGHEQYF

J gene: TRBJ1-1
V gene: TRBV4-2
clone size: .
D gene: .
CDR3 length: 12
CDR3 DNA: TGTGCCAGCAGCCAAAACCGACAGGAAGCTTTCTTT
CDR3 protein: CASSQNRQEAFF

J gene: TRBJ2-1
V gene: TRBV24-1
clone size: few
D gene: TRBD1
CDR3 length: 18
CDR3 DNA: TGTGCCACCAGTGATTTGCCTCTTCCGGGACAGGGTCGTTGTGAGCAGTTCTTC
CDR3 protein: CATSDLPLPGQGRCEQFF

J gene: TRBJ1-4
V gene: TRBV6-5
clone size: .
D gene: .
CDR3 length: 15
CDR3 DNA: TGTGCCAGCAGTTACTCAGACAGTGGGGGGGAAAAACTGTTTTTT
CDR3 protein: CASSYSDSGGEKLFF

J gene: TRBJ1-2
V gene: TRBV27
clone size: .
D gene: TRBD1
CDR3 length: 17
CDR3 DNA: TGTGCCAGCAGTTTGGGGTTAGGGACAGGGGGTAGCGATGGCTACACCTTC
CDR3 protein: CASSLGLGTGGSDGYTF

J gene: TRBJ2-7
V gene: TRBV6-2/TRBV6-3
clone size: .
D gene: .
CDR3 length: 14
CDR3 DNA: TGTGCCAGCAGTTATGGGGACTTTTCCTACGAGCAGTACTTC
CDR3 protein: CASSYGDFSYEQYF

J gene: TRBJ1-4
V gene: TRBV7-2
clone size: once
D gene: .
CDR3 length: 15
CDR3 DNA: TGTGCCAGCAGCTTAGGTCTCAGGTCGAATGAAAAACTGTTTTTT
CDR3 protein: CASSLGLRSNEKLFF

J gene: TRBJ1-1
V gene: TRBV6-4
clone size: few
D gene: .
CDR3 length: 15
CDR3 DNA: TGTGCCAGCAGCCTACGCGCTGGAGAAAACACTGAAGCTTTCTTT
CDR3 protein: CASSLRAGENTEAFF

J gene: TRBJ1-5
V gene: TRBV6-4
clone size: .
D gene: .
CDR3 length: 11
CDR3 DNA: TGTGCGGGGGCGAGGGGTCAGCCCCAGCATTTT
CDR3 protein: CAGARGQPQHF

J gene: TRBJ1-5
V gene: TRBV4-1
clone size: .
D gene: .
CDR3 length: 13
CDR3 DNA: TGCGCCAGCAGCCAAGAGACTTATCAGCCCCAGCATTTT
CDR3 protein: CASSQETYQPQHF

J gene: TRBJ1-6
V gene: TRBV6-5
clone size: .
D gene: .
CDR3 length: 12
CDR3 DNA: TGTGTCTCCTCCCCGCGTCGGTCACCCCTCCACTTT
CDR3 protein: CVSSPRRSPLHF

J gene: TRBJ2-1
V gene: TRBV5-1
clone size: few
D gene: TRBD2
CDR3 length: 14
CDR3 DNA: TGCGCCAGCAGCTGGACTAGCTTATGGAATGAGCAGTTCTTC
CDR3 protein: CASSWTSLWNEQFF

J gene: TRBJ2-2
V gene: TRBV7-5
clone size: once
D gene: .
CDR3 length: 20
CDR3 DNA: TGTGCCAGAAGCAACGAAATCCGGGACAGGCCCCGAGACTCCACCGGGGAGCTGTTTTTT
CDR3 protein: CARSNEIRDRPRDSTGELFF

J gene: TRBJ1-6
V gene: TRBV5-1
clone size: .
D gene: TRBD1
CDR3 length: 16
CDR3 DNA: TGCGCCAGCAGCATATCCGGACAGGTGGATAATTCACCCCTCCACTTT
CDR3 protein: CASSISGQVDNSPLHF

J gene: TRBJ2-1
V gene: TRBV5-4
clone size: .
D gene: TRBD2
CDR3 length: 18
CDR3 DNA: TGTGCCAGCAGCTTGGGCGGACTAGCGGGGGCCGGCTACAATGAGCAGTTCTTC
CDR3 protein: CASSLGGLAGAGYNEQFF

J gene: TRBJ1-5
V gene: TRBV13
clone size: .
D gene: .
CDR3 length: 17
CDR3 DNA: TGTGCCAGCAGCTCGTACAGGGTTATGGGGAGCAATCAGCCCCAGCATTTT
CDR3 protein: CASSSYRVMGSNQPQHF

J gene: TRBJ2-5
V gene: TRBV7-8
clone size: .
D gene: .
CDR3 length: 15
CDR3 DNA: TGTGCCAGCAGCTTAATTGCGAGGGTGTCAGAGACCCAGTACTTC
CDR3 protein: CASSLIARVSETQYF

J gene: TRBJ2-7
V gene: TRBV30
clone size: once
D gene: TRBD1
CDR3 length: 13
CDR3 DNA: TGTGCCTGGAGTCGGGACAGGGGGTACGAGCAGTACTTC
CDR3 protein: CAWSRDRGYEQYF

J gene: TRBJ1-2
V gene: TRBV13
clone size: .
D gene: .
CDR3 length: 15
CDR3 DNA: TGTGCCAGCAGCCCCGGCATGGACGGCGCCCACGGCTACACCTTC
CDR3 protein: CASSPGMDGAHGYTF

J gene: TRBJ2-7
V gene: TRBV28
clone size: .
D gene: .
CDR3 length: 12
CDR3 DNA: TGTGCCAGCAGGAGCCAGGGCTACGAGCAGTACTTC
CDR3 protein: CASRSQGYEQYF

J gene: TRBJ1-5
V gene: TRBV9
clone size: .
D gene: .
CDR3 length: 15
CDR3 DNA: TGTGCCAGCAGCGTAGATAGGGGGTCCAATCAGCCCCAGCATTTT
CDR3 protein: CASSVDRGSNQPQHF

J gene: TRBJ2-7
V gene: TRBV7-9
clone size: .
D gene: .
CDR3 length: 16
CDR3 DNA: TGTGCCAGCAGCTCGGGGACCAGGGTTTTGGACTACGAGCAGTACTTC
CDR3 protein: CASSSGTRVLDYEQYF

J gene: TRBJ1-5
V gene: TRBV7-9
clone size: .
D gene: .
CDR3 length: 14
CDR3 DNA: TGTGCCAGCAGCTTAGGGGGGGTTAGTCAGCCCCAGCATTTT
CDR3 protein: CASSLGGVSQPQHF

J gene: TRBJ2-7
V gene: TRBV30
clone size: once
D gene: .
CDR3 length: 14
CDR3 DNA: TGTGCCTGGTCCTCCCTAGGGAATCCCTACGAGCAGTACTTC
CDR3 protein: CAWSSLGNPYEQYF

J gene: TRBJ2-7
V gene: TRBV5-4
clone size: .
D gene: .
CDR3 length: 13
CDR3 DNA: TGTGCCAGCAGCTCCCAGACTGATCCAGAGCAGTACTTC
CDR3 protein: CASSSQTDPEQYF